This passage covers 29 T cell receptor beta chains from one sample sequenced in a study of CD8+CD57+ T cells in acquired aplastic anemia. In patients chosen for sequencing, flow cytometry had shown CD8+CD57+ cell expansion. For CDR3 and TCR beta VDJ profiling, genomic DNA was the template used. TCRdb passed the reads through MiXCR, listing each CDR3 protein once. The sample has more than 250,000 distinct CDR3 sequences, approximately 80% seen once. Material for sequencing was sorted CD4+, CD8+, or CD8+CD57+ T cells (not recorded which) from PBMCs. Receptors were obtained from a human donor with aplastic anemia.

The gene calls are TRBV5-4 and TRBJ2-7, with 8 positions matching TRBD2. V gave up 2 bases and J gave up 1 base; unmatched junction bases: 5. This CDR3 region has 15 residues. Per the germline V gene, CDR1 is SGHNT and CDR2 is YYREEE (reference sequence). CDR3 loop: CASSFTSGGSYEQYF. The CDR3 DNA sequence: TGTGCCAGCAGCTTTACTAGCGGAGGTTCCTACGAGCAGTACTTC.

The rearrangement uses TRBV5-1 and TRBJ2-3; D remains ambiguous. CDR1 is SGHRS and CDR2 is YFSETQ in the germline V gene. The CDR3 extends over 12 amino acids. The V end lost 2 bases, the J end lost 14 bases, and 15 bases lay between the germline ends. The CDR3 region has the DNA TGCGCCAGCAGCTTATGGCCCGGTACGACGTATTTT. Translating it yields CASSLWPGTTYF.

Points on this clonotype: This clone may be a read error of a much larger clone one base away. Because it lacks the conserved phenylalanine or tryptophan at the end, this CDR3 is likely a read error. The DNA is left out, because the CDR3 cannot be placed on it with certainty; the CDR3 is given as TCRdb lists it. The chain employs TRBV7-9 and TRBJ2-7; the table gives TRBD1 as D, unverified against the DNA. Germline V gives CDR1 SEHNR, CDR2 FQNEAQ (reference sequence). The CDR3 contains 13 residues when both ends are counted. The CDR3 is CASSPGPTHDGYT.

Concerning this clonotype: The missing conserved phenylalanine or tryptophan at the end of this CDR3 makes a read error likely. This rearrangement joins TRBV2 to TRBJ2-2, with D perhaps matching TRBD1 or TRBD2 (5 bases each). V was shortened by 8 bases and J by 13 bases, with 20 bases between the two germline ends. The CDR3 totals 13 residues. Germline V gene lookup returns CDR1 SNHLY and CDR2 FYNNEI. The CDR3, as DNA: TGTGCCAGCGGGGACGTGGGCACAGAGACGCTGTTTGTT. Protein: CASGDVGTETLFV.

The chain joins TRBV11-3 to TRBJ1-5; 7 bases are shared with TRBD1. Germline V gene data show CDR1 as SGHNT and CDR2 as YENEEA. The CDR3 extends over 15 amino acids. The ends lost 0 bases at V and 16 bases at J; junction bases unmatched: 15. CDR3 region: CASSLDPTGNTEAHF. CDR3 nucleotides: TGTGCCAGCAGCTTAGATCCGACAGGGAACACTGAAGCTCATTTT.

Worth noting for this clonotype: A read error is likely, as this CDR3 ends without the conserved phenylalanine or tryptophan. Because the CDR3's place on the DNA is in doubt, the DNA is left out and the CDR3 is given as listed by TCRdb. The chain employs TRBV2 and TRBJ2-6; the table's D call, TRBD1, has no DNA check behind it. The CDR3 spans 16 residues, counting both ends. The germline CDR1 and CDR2 sequences are SNHLY and FYNNEI. The CDR3 loop is CASGVAGTDTQNFGTC.

Concerning this clonotype: The junction shows a germline mismatch at one end, possibly a read error. The chain joins TRBV2 to TRBJ1-2, with D possibly being TRBD1 (6 bases). The CDR3 contains 16 residues. Germline CDR1 is SNHLY and CDR2 is FYNNEI. The CDR3 region is CASSGEGGANTEAFFF. CDR3 sequence (DNA): TGTGCCAGCAGCGGGGAGGGGGGCGCGAACACTGAAGCCTTCTTTTTC.

This clonotype showed up just once. The rearrangement links TRBV9 to TRBJ2-3, with TRBD1 identical over 8 bases. The germline CDR1 and CDR2 sequences are SGDLS and YYNGEE. V lost 4 bases and J lost 13; bases outside the gene matches: 17. The CDR3 contains 15 residues. The CDR3 protein is CASSLGGQGTDTEYF. CDR3 in DNA: TGTGCCAGCAGCTTAGGCGGACAGGGAACAGATACTGAGTATTTT.

A remark on this clonotype: Germline is not matched at one junction end, which may reflect a read error. CDR3 sequence: CASGGAGHILYDQYF. CDR3 DNA sequence: TGTGCCAGCGGAGGAGCAGGGCACATACTCTACGACCAGTACTTC. The rearrangement uses TRBV9 and TRBJ2-7; D tentatively fits TRBD1 or TRBD2 (5 bases each). The CDR3 consists of 15 residues. Germline lookup yields CDR1 SGDLS and CDR2 YYNGEE.

This chain uses TRBV5-6 with TRBJ1-1, with D possibly TRBD1 on 5 matching bases. Trimming took 4 bases from V and 4 from J, leaving 14 bases between them. The CDR3 extends over 14 amino acids. Germline V gives CDR1 SGHDT, CDR2 YYEEEE. CDR3 nucleotides: TGTGCCAGCAGCCTCCTGACTGGGACCACTGAAGCTTTCTTT. Its translation: CASSLLTGTTEAFF.

The chain recombines TRBV7-9 with TRBJ2-5; D is possibly TRBD2 (5 bases). Between the trimmed V and J ends, which lost 5 bases and 11 bases, there was a span of 21 bases. CDR3 length: 14 amino acids. The V gene's germline CDR1 is SEHNR and CDR2 FQNEAQ (reference sequence). CDR3 coding DNA: TGTGCCAGCAGCGCCTCAGGAAGCGCCTGGGAGCAGTACTTC. This translates into CASSASGSAWEQYF.

Details on this clonotype: The junction departs from germline at one end; a sequencing error may be responsible. V and J are TRBV9 and TRBJ2-3; 11 bases fit TRBD2. Germline CDR1 and CDR2: SGDLS and YYNGEE. The CDR3 length is 12 residues. In DNA, the CDR3 is TGTGCCAGCAGCCAAATCTTTAGCGGGGGGGCCTGG. Encoded protein: CASSQIFSGGAW. The full variable domain, completed using reference TRBV9 and TRBJ2-3, is DSGVTQTPKHLITATGQRVTLRCSPRSGDLSVYWYQQSLDQGLQFLIQYYNGEERAKGNILERFSAQQFPDLHSELNLSSLELGDSALYFCASSQIFSGGAWGPGTRLTVL.

Details on this clonotype: The final CDR3 position lacks the conserved phenylalanine or tryptophan, pointing to a likely read error. The limits of the CDR3 on the DNA are not certain, so only TCRdb's listed CDR3 is given. This CDR3 is CASGDGGTGTQYFDL. This rearrangement joins TRBV2 to TRBJ2-7; the table names TRBD1, a call not compared with the DNA. CDR1 is SNHLY, CDR2 FYNNEI, per germline. The CDR3 sequence runs 15 residues, both termini included.

This clonotype was seen a single time. V and J are TRBV12-3 or TRBV12-4 and TRBJ1-5; D uncertain. The germline V and J ends were trimmed by 2 bases and 6 bases, with 5 bases remaining between them. This CDR3 contains 12 residues. The CDR3 DNA sequence: TGTGCCAGCAGTTTACCCCGTCAGCCCCAGCATTTT. This sequence encodes CASSLPRQPQHF.

In the case of this clonotype: At one end, the junction sequence differs from germline, possibly due to a read error. The chain links TRBV2 to TRBJ1-5; D uncertain. The germline V gene has CDR1 SNHLY and CDR2 FYNNEI. This CDR3 has 14 amino acids. CDR3 nucleotides: TGTGCCAGCAGTGCACTCAAGAGCTCTTTGCACAAGGATTTT. Translating gives CASSALKSSLHKDF.

The chain links TRBV7-8 to TRBJ2-4, with 8 bases aligning to TRBD2. Germline V gives CDR1 SGHVS, CDR2 FQNEAQ. The CDR3 is 12 amino acids. The V segment lost 5 bases and the J segment 16 bases; nucleotides outside the gene matches: 10. This CDR3 is CASSGAGDLDYF. CDR3 sequence (DNA): TGTGCCAGCAGCGGAGCGGGAGACCTCGATTACTTC.

As regards this clonotype: In this CDR3 the conserved last residue, phenylalanine or tryptophan, is missing, so a read error is likely. The limits of the CDR3 on the DNA are not certain, so only TCRdb's listed CDR3 is given. V gene TRBV7-2 combines with J gene TRBJ1-2. A total of 15 residues make up the CDR3, ends included. The V gene's germline CDR1 is SGHTA and CDR2 FQGNSA. This chain's CDR3 is CASSGEGGPKDRYTS.

Comment on this clonotype: At one end the junction does not follow the germline gene, possibly because of a read error. V usage is TRBV9 and J usage is TRBJ2-7; no clear D. The CDR3 sequence is 14 residues long. The germline V gene encodes CDR1 SGDLS and CDR2 YYNGEE. The CDR3 DNA reads TGTGCCAGCAGCGTGGGGTCAGATACGCAGGATTTTGGCTTC. It is translated as CASSVGSDTQDFGF.

In its sample, this clonotype was seen once. CDR3 in DNA: TGTGCCAGCAGCTTAGCGGCAGTAGGACGTCAGCCCCAGCATTTT. Encoded protein: CASSLAAVGRQPQHF. This chain links TRBV5-6 with TRBJ1-5; D ambiguous. V dropped 2 bases and J dropped 6 bases, with 15 bases sitting between them. Germline CDR1 reads SGHDT; CDR2 reads YYEEEE. The CDR3 length is 15 residues.

With respect to this clonotype: Because it lacks the conserved phenylalanine or tryptophan at the end, this CDR3 is likely a read error. The limits of the CDR3 on the DNA are not certain, so only TCRdb's listed CDR3 is given. V usage is TRBV2 and J usage is TRBJ1-1. Germline CDR1 SNHLY, CDR2 FYNNEI. Including both end residues, the CDR3 is 14 amino acids long. This chain's CDR3 is CASSGEGGTTEAFG.

In the case of this clonotype: An end of the junction differs from the germline gene, which may be a read error. The rearrangement links TRBV6-1 to TRBJ2-1; no clear D gene. Germline V gene sequence: CDR1 MNHNS, CDR2 SASEGT. The CDR3 loop spans 12 amino acids. Written as DNA, the CDR3 is TGTGCCACCAGTGATTCCCATGATGAGCAGTTCTTC. Encoded protein: CATSDSHDEQFF.

The chain links TRBV5-1 to TRBJ1-1; TRBD1 agrees at 7 bases. The CDR3 is made up of 14 amino acids. The V gene end was trimmed by 4 bases and the J gene end by 0 bases; junction bases not matched to a gene: 3. CDR1 and CDR2 (germline): SGHRS, YFSETQ. The CDR3 DNA reads as TGCGCCAGCAGCCAAGACAGGGTGAACACTGAAGCTTTCTTT. Its protein product is CASSQDRVNTEAFF. The full variable domain, its missing parts supplied by reference TRBV5-1 and TRBJ1-1, is KAGVTQTPRYLIKTRGQQVTLSCSPISGHRSVSWYQQTPGQGLQFLFEYFSETQRNKGNFPGRFSGRQFSNSRSEMNVSTLELGDSALYLCASSQDRVNTEAFFGQGTRLTVV.

The genes are TRBV5-6 and TRBJ2-7; D is unclear. V dropped 0 bases and J dropped 4 bases, with 14 bases sitting between them. Per the germline V gene, CDR1 is SGHDT and CDR2 is YYEEEE. The CDR3 is 15 amino acids. This chain's CDR3 is CASSLETGVPYEQYV. The CDR3 DNA is TGTGCCAGCAGCTTGGAGACGGGTGTCCCATACGAGCAGTACGTC.

About this clonotype: At one of its ends the junction is not consistent with the germline gene, which may arise from a read error. The genes are TRBV15 and TRBJ2-3, with a weak D call TRBD2 (5 bases). The CDR3 length is 14 residues. Per germline, CDR1 LNHNV and CDR2 YYDKDF (reference sequence). This CDR3 is CATSIARGQDTQYF. The CDR3, as DNA: TGTGCCACCAGCATAGCGAGAGGGCAAGATACCCAGTATTTT.

Worth noting for this clonotype: At one end the junction does not follow the germline gene, possibly because of a read error. The rearrangement uses TRBV20-1 and TRBJ2-2, with D tentatively TRBD2 (6 bases). The germline V gene has CDR1 DFQATT and CDR2 SNEGSKA (reference sequence). The CDR3 sequence is 12 residues long. CDR3 amino acids: CSAEDRDGGLFF. CDR3 DNA sequence: TGCAGTGCTGAAGATCGGGACGGGGGGCTGTTTTTT.

This clonotype has a handful of counts. This may be a read error, as it is one base from a much larger clone. The CDR3 end shows no conserved phenylalanine or tryptophan, and so a read error is likely. The chain is built from TRBV5-5 and TRBJ2-3; 11 bases are shared with TRBD2. The CDR3 is made up of 17 amino acids. Germline V gene sequence: CDR1 SGHKS, CDR2 YYEKEE (reference sequence). The V segment lost 2 bases and the J segment 5 bases; nucleotides outside the gene matches: 10. In DNA form, the CDR3 reads TGTGCCAGCAGCTTAGAACTAGCGGGAGCTAGGAAAGATACGCAGTATCTT. Residues: CASSLELAGARKDTQYL.

The sample holds many counts of this clonotype. The chain links TRBV2 to TRBJ2-3, with TRBD1 as a possible D gene (6 bases). From germline, CDR1 is SNHLY and CDR2 FYNNEI. This CDR3 spans 16 amino acids. The V gene lost 6 bases and the J gene lost 2 bases, with 18 bases spanning the gap. The CDR3 nucleotides are TGTGCCAGCAGCCCCCTGGGGGCATCGTTCACAGATACGCAGTATTTT. Its translation is CASSPLGASFTDTQYF. The whole variable domain, remainder taken from reference TRBV2 and TRBJ2-3, is EPEVTQTPSHQVTQMGQEVILRCVPISNHLYFYWYRQILGQKVEFLVSFYNNEISEKSEIFDDQFSVERPDGSNFTLKIRSTKLEDSAMYFCASSPLGASFTDTQYFGPGTRLTVL.

Details on this clonotype: The CDR3 does not close with the conserved phenylalanine or tryptophan, likely indicating a read error. The V call is TRBV7-2, the J call TRBJ2-3; no clear D gene. Germline V gives CDR1 SGHTA, CDR2 FQGNSA. CDR3 length equals 11 residues. Trimming cost V 2 bases and J 11 bases, with 8 bases left between them. The CDR3 DNA sequence: TGTGCCAGCAGCTTAACGGATGGGCAGTATATT. As protein: CASSLTDGQYI.

CDR3 region: CASSLRSGKYEQYF. As DNA, the CDR3 is TGCGCCAGCAGCCTGAGGAGCGGGAAATACGAGCAGTACTTC. The genes are TRBV4-3 and TRBJ2-7, with 7 bases identical to TRBD2. The germline V gene has CDR1 LGHNA and CDR2 YSLEER. The CDR3 has 14 residues. With V trimmed by 4 bases and J by 4 bases, 7 bases remained unmatched.